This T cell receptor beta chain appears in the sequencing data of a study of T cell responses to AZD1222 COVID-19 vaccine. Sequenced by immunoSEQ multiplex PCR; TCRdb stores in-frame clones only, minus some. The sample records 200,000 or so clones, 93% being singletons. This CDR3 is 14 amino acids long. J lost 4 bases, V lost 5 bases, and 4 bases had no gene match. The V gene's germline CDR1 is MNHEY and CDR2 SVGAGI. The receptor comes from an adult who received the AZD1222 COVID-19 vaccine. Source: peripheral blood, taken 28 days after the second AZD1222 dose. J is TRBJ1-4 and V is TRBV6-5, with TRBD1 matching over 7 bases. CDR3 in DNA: TGTGCCAGCAGTCTGGGACAGAGTAATGAAAAACTGTTTTTT. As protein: CASSLGQSNEKLFF.